The 12 T cell receptor beta chains reported below all come from one sample, sequenced in a study of T cell clonality in common variable immunodeficiency. Using immunoSEQ multiplex PCR, the repertoire was profiled, and TCRdb retains in-frame clones only, with some absent. The data show more than 35,000 clones, none appearing only once, with about 0.68% held by the ten largest. The sequenced material came from peripheral blood mononuclear cells. The receptors originated from a person aged 18-70 years in good health.

This clone was seen at least ten times. The CDR3 end falls 3 residues outside the read, so it is completed with the germline J gene. The V call is TRBV5-1, the J call TRBJ1-4, with 7 bases that match TRBD1. V trimming: 0 bases; J trimming: 3 bases; junction bases outside the gene matches: 5. The V gene's germline CDR1 is SGHRS and CDR2 YFSETQ. This CDR3 has 16 amino acids. The CDR3 sequence is CASSLGQGRSNEKLFF. The sequenced part of the CDR3 DNA is TGCGCCAGCAGCTTGGGACAGGGAAGGTCTAATGAAAAA.

This clone was counted only a few times. Read data end 3 residues before the CDR3 end; the end is taken from the germline J gene. This sequence joins TRBV19 and TRBJ1-2; no definite D call. The CDR3 extends over 19 amino acids. CDR1 is LNHDA, CDR2 SQIVND, per germline (reference sequence). CDR3 in amino acids: CASSKTLAGGISSYNDYTF. CDR3 bases read: TGTGCCAGTAGTAAAACTCTAGCGGGAGGGATTAGCTCCTACAATGAC.

This clone has a count of ten or more. The DNA ends 3 residues before the CDR3 does, and the rest of the CDR3 is filled in from the germline J gene. The rearrangement uses TRBV20-1 and TRBJ1-2; 7 bases agree with TRBD1. The length of the CDR3 is 16 residues. V was clipped by 1 base and J by 4 bases; unmatched bases: 12. Germline V gives CDR1 DFQATT, CDR2 SNEGSKA (reference sequence). The sequenced CDR3 bases are TGCAGTGCTAGAGGTGGCTTGAGGGACAGCGGCTATGGC. This codes for CSARGGLRDSGYG. The CDR3 in its entirety is CSARGGLRDSGYGYTF.

This clone was counted ten times or more. The CDR3 goes on 3 residues after the read ends, and that part is filled in from the germline J gene. The chain carries TRBV20-1 and TRBJ1-2; 7 bases match TRBD1. This CDR3 contains 20 residues. CDR1 DFQATT and CDR2 SNEGSKA come from the germline V gene (reference sequence). Germline trimming cut 4 bases from V and 7 bases from J; bases unmatched to any gene: 30. Incomplete CDR3 DNA: TGCAGTGCTAACGAGATCAGAAGAGGGGCAGGGGGGTGGGATTTGTCTGGC. Its translation is CSANEIRRGAGGWDLSG. The entire CDR3 sequence reads CSANEIRRGAGGWDLSGYTF.

The sample holds many counts of this clone. CDR3: CASRLAQGGYNEQFF. The DNA read from the CDR3 is TGTGCCAGCAGACTGGCCCAGGGGGGCTACAATGAG. This chain uses TRBV7-9 with TRBJ2-1, with D perhaps matching TRBD1 (7 bases). The read falls 3 residues short of the CDR3 end, and the missing part is taken from the germline J gene. This CDR3 has 15 residues. Germline CDR1 is SEHNR and CDR2 is FQNEAQ (reference sequence). The germline V and J ends were trimmed by 6 bases and 3 bases, with 15 bases remaining between them. The full variable domain, completed using reference TRBV7-9 and TRBJ2-1, is DTGVSQNPRHKITKRGQNVTFRCDPISEHNRLYWYRQTLGQGPEFLTYFQNEAQLEKSRLLSDRFSAERPKGSFSTLEIQRTEQGDSAMYLCASRLAQGGYNEQFFGPGTRLTVL.

This clone has a count of ten or more. The sequenced fragment ends 3 residues before the CDR3 boundary, so the rest is inferred from the germline J gene. The chain uses TRBV18 and TRBJ2-1; 16 positions match TRBD2. The CDR3 is 15 amino acids. V dropped 5 bases and J dropped 6; count of bases not matched to a gene: 1. Germline loops: CDR1 KGHSH, CDR2 LQKENI. This chain's CDR3 is CASSGTSGGANEQFF. Incomplete CDR3 DNA: TGTGCCAGCTCAGGGACTAGCGGGGGGGCCAATGAG. The full variable domain, rest sourced from reference TRBV18 and TRBJ2-1, is NAGVMQNPRHLVRRRGQEARLRCSPMKGHSHVYWYRQLPEEGLKFMVYLQKENIIDESGMPKERFSAEFPKEGPSILRIQQVVRGDSAAYFCASSGTSGGANEQFFGPGTRLTVL.

This clone was found many times. The CDR3 is cut off 3 residues early in the read; its end comes from the germline J gene. V gene TRBV4-2 combines with J gene TRBJ2-7; tentative D call: TRBD2 (7 bases). The CDR3 consists of 16 residues. Germline CDR1 reads LGHNA; CDR2 reads YNFKEQ. Trimming took off 0 bases at V and 6 bases at J, with 18 bases between the two ends. The CDR3 reads CASSQDLAGARFEQYF. The sequenced CDR3 bases are TGTGCCAGCAGCCAAGATCTCGCGGGGGCGAGGTTCGAG.

This clone has ten or more counts. This CDR3 reads CSARESLENSYNEQFF. The sequenced CDR3 bases are TGCAGTGCTAGAGAATCGCTAGAGAACTCCTACAATGAG. The chain recombines TRBV20-1 with TRBJ2-1; no definite D call. From the germline J gene comes the end of the CDR3, since the read stops 3 residues before it. The CDR3 consists of 16 residues. Trimming cost V 0 bases and J 0 bases, with 12 bases left between them. CDR1 and CDR2 from the germline V gene are DFQATT and SNEGSKA (reference sequence).

This clone was recorded at least ten times. The read terminates 3 residues ahead of where the CDR3 ends, so the germline J gene completes it. The chain has TRBV12-3 or TRBV12-4 and TRBJ2-4; 7 nucleotides line up with TRBD1. The length of the CDR3 is 11 residues. CDR3 region: CASSSDRDQYF. The DNA read from the CDR3 is TGTGCCAGCAGTTCCGACAGGGAT.

This clone was seen repeatedly, ten times or more. Coverage ceases 3 residues before the CDR3 finishes, and the germline J gene fills in the end. The chain links TRBV2 to TRBJ1-5, with unresolved D. The germline V and J ends were trimmed by 2 bases and 4 bases, with 12 bases remaining between them. The CDR3 is 15 residues long. Germline assignment: CDR1 SNHLY and CDR2 FYNNEI. The CDR3 bases that were read are TGTGCCAGCAGTGAAATTTCCAGACAAAATCAGCCC. Translated, it gives CASSEISRQNQP. The CDR3 in full is CASSEISRQNQPQHF.

This clone was observed at least ten times. The missing CDR3 end, 3 residues past where the read stops, is filled in from the germline J gene. The V call is TRBV5-6, the J call TRBJ1-5, with a weak D call TRBD1 (6 bases). The CDR3 extends over 15 amino acids. Per the germline V gene, CDR1 is SGHDT and CDR2 is YYEEEE. V dropped 1 base and J dropped 4 bases, with 12 bases sitting between them. The CDR3 DNA, read in part, is TGTGCCAGCAGCTTGTTTTCAGGGGAGAATCAGCCC. Its protein product is CASSLFSGENQP. The full-length CDR3 reads as CASSLFSGENQPQHF.

Ten or more counts support this clone. The read terminates 3 residues before the CDR3 end, so the remaining end is supplied by the germline J gene. V gene TRBV5-1 combines with J gene TRBJ1-2, with D uncertain. CDR3 size: 16 residues. V was shortened by 0 bases and J by 0 bases, with 12 bases between the two germline ends. Germline V lookup: CDR1 SGHRS, CDR2 YFSETQ. This chain's CDR3 is CASSLAPLSANYGYTF. The CDR3 bases that were read are TGCGCCAGCAGCTTGGCCCCACTATCTGCTAACTATGGC.